This TCR beta chain was retrieved from a study of T cell changes during pregnancy in multiple sclerosis. Per germline, CDR1 MDHEN and CDR2 SYDVKM. V was pared by 6 bases and J by 5 bases, with 7 bases of the junction left unmatched. This CDR3 has 13 amino acids. The protocol was immunoSEQ multiplex PCR, while the TCRdb copy is restricted to in-frame clones and leaves out a portion. Among about 80,000 clones listed, approximately 90% were seen once. This sequence originates from a female donor with multiple sclerosis, enrolled in a pregnancy study. The source material was peripheral blood, sampled before pregnancy. V and J are TRBV28 and TRBJ2-7; 7 bases map to TRBD1. CDR3 nucleotide sequence: TGTGCCAGCAGGACAGGGCATCCCCACGAGCAGTACTTC. Translated, it gives CASRTGHPHEQYF.